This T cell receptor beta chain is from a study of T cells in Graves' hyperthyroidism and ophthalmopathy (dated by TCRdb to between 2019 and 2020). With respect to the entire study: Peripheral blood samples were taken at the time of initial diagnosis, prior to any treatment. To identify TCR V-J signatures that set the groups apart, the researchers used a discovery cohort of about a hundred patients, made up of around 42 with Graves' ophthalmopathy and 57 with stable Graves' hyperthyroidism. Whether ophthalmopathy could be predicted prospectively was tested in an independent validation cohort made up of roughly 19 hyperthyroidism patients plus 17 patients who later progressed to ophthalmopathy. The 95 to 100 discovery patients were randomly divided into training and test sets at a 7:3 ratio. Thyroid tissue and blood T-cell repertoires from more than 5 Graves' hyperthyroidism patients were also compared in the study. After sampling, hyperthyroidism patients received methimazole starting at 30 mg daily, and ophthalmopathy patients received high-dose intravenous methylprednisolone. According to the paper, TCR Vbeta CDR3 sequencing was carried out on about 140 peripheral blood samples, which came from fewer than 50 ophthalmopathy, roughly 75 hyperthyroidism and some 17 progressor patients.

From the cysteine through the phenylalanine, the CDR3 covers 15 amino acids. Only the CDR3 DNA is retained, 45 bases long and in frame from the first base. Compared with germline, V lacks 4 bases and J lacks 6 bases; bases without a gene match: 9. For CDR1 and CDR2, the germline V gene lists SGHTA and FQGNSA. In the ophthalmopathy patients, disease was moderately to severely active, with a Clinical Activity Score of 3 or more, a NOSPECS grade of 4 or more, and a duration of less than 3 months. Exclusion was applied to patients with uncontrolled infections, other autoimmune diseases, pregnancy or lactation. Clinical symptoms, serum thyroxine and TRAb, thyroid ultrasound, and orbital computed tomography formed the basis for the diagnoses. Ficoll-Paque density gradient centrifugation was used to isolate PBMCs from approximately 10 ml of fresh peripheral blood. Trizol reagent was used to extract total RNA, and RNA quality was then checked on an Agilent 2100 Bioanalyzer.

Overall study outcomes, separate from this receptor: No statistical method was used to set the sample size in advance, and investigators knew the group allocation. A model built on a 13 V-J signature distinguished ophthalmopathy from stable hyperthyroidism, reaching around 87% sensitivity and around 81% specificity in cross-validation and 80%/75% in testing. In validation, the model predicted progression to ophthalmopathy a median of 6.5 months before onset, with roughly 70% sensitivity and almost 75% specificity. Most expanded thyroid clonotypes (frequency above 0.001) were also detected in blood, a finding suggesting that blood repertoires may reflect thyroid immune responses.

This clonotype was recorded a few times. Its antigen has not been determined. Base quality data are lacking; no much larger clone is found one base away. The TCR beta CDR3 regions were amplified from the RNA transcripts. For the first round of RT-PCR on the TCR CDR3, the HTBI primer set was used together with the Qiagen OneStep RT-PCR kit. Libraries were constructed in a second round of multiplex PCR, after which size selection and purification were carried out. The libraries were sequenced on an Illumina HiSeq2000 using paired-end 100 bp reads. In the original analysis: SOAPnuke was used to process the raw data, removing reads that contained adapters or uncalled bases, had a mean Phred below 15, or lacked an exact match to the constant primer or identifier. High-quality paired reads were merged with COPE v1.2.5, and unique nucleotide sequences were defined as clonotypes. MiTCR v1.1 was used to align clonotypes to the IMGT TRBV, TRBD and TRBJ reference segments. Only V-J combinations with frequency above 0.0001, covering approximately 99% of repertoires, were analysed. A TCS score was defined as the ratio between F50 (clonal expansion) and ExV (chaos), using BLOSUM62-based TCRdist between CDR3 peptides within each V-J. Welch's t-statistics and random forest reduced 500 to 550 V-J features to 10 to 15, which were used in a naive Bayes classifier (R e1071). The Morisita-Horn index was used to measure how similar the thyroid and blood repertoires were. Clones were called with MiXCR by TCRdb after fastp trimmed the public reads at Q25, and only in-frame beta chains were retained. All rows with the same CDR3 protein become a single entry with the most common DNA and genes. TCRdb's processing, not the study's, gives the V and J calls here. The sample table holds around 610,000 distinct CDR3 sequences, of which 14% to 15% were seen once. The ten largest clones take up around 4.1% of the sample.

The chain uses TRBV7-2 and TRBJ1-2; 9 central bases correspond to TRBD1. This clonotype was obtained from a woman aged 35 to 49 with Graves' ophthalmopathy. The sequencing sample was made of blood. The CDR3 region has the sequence CASSYRMTGGDGYTF. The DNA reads TGTGCCAGCAGCTACCGAATGACAGGGGGGGATGGCTACACCTTC.